Below are 9 T cell receptor beta chains sequenced from a single sample in a study of T-cell reconstitution after alpha-beta-depleted transplantation in children. Study observations and caveats: The main origin of T-cell counts and diversity one year after transplant was newly produced T cells.

No antigens are known for them. Preparation of the TCRbeta library was carried out with unique molecular identifiers. MiXCR was run by TCRdb on the PCR reads, yielding one entry per CDR3 protein. The sample has hundreds of thousands of distinct CDR3 sequences; 7.5% to 9% are singletons. Sequencing was performed on peripheral blood, taken 360 days after TCRalphabeta/CD19-depleted stem cell transplant. The receptors shown here come from a female patient aged 2-9 years who had a stem cell transplant for Fanconi anemia, so the T cells may come from the graft donor.

The chain joins TRBV5-5 to TRBJ2-2; 8 bases align to TRBD2. This CDR3 contains 16 residues. Trimming removed 1 base from V and 4 bases from J; junction bases left unmatched: 6. CDR1 and CDR2 (germline): SGHKS, YYEKEE (reference sequence). The CDR3 here is CASSLLRGGRTGELFF. For the CDR3, the DNA is TGTGCCAGCAGCTTGCTTCGGGGGGGCCGCACCGGGGAGCTGTTTTTT.

This clonotype came up a few times. The CDR3 nucleotides are TGTGCCAGCAGTGAGCAGACAGGGTTCCAAGAGACCCAGTACTTC. As protein: CASSEQTGFQETQYF. The chain combines TRBV2 with TRBJ2-5; TRBD1 agrees at 7 bases. The germline V gene has CDR1 SNHLY and CDR2 FYNNEI. Trimming removed 3 bases from V and 1 base from J; junction bases left unmatched: 5. This CDR3 is built from 15 residues.

This clonotype was counted a few times. This chain joins TRBV7-6 and TRBJ2-3, with 9 nucleotides matching TRBD2. V lost 1 base to trimming and J lost 0 bases; unmatched junction nucleotides: 8. CDR1 SGHVS and CDR2 FNYEAQ come from the germline V gene. The CDR3 length is 18 residues. CDR3 coding DNA: TGTGCCAGCAGCTTAGGAGCGGGGGGCCATACGAGCACAGATACGCAGTATTTT. Translation gives CASSLGAGGHTSTDTQYF.

This clonotype was seen only a few times. The chain links TRBV20-1 to TRBJ1-1; TRBD1 matches at 8 bases. This CDR3 comprises 15 residues. Trimming cost V 0 bases and J 1 base; bases outside gene matches: 4. Germline V gives CDR1 DFQATT, CDR2 SNEGSKA (reference sequence). CDR3 in amino acids: CSARDNRGGNTEAFF. In nucleotides, the CDR3 is TGCAGTGCTAGAGACAACAGGGGGGGGAACACTGAAGCTTTCTTT.

This clonotype has a count of ten or more. The chain is built from TRBV9 and TRBJ1-4; 7 bases are a match to TRBD1. This CDR3 spans 15 amino acids. Per the germline V gene, CDR1 is SGDLS and CDR2 is YYNGEE. V was pared by 4 bases and J by 7 bases, with 10 bases of the junction left unmatched. CDR3 protein: CASSSTGEAIEKLFF. The CDR3 DNA follows: TGTGCCAGCAGCTCCACAGGGGAGGCGATTGAAAAACTGTTTTTT.

This clonotype has just one count. V usage is TRBV5-4 and J usage is TRBJ2-5; TRBD2 matches 12 bases. This CDR3 spans 17 amino acids. Trimming at V came to 3 bases and at J to 4 bases, leaving 10 bases not matched to a gene. Germline V CDR1 and CDR2: SGHNT, YYREEE (reference sequence). CDR3 DNA sequence: TGTGCCAGCAGCTCCGGAACTAGCGGGGGGAATAGAGAGACCCAGTACTTC. Translated: CASSSGTSGGNRETQYF.

This clonotype was counted many times. This rearrangement joins TRBV20-1 to TRBJ2-5; TRBD1 matches 9 bases. CDR1 is DFQATT, CDR2 SNEGSKA, per germline (reference sequence). The trim removed 6 bases at V and 5 bases at J, leaving 10 bases unmatched. The CDR3 totals 14 residues. The DNA of the CDR3 is TGCAGTGCCCCGGACAGGGGCATTGGGGAGACCCAGTACTTC. The encoded protein is CSAPDRGIGETQYF.

This clonotype was seen only a few times. V usage is TRBV6-2 or TRBV6-3 and J usage is TRBJ2-1, with D possibly being TRBD2 (7 bases). Trimming pared 8 bases from V and 0 bases from J, leaving 23 bases between. The CDR3 runs to 18 residues. The germline V gene encodes CDR1 MNHEY and CDR2 SVGEGT. CDR3 amino acids: CASVSTGGTTYSYNEQFF. CDR3 nucleotides: TGTGCCAGCGTGTCAACGGGGGGCACCACTTACTCCTACAATGAGCAGTTCTTC.

This clonotype was recorded at least ten times. CDR3 sequence reads: CASSAHPSTEAFF. CDR3 DNA: TGTGCCAGCAGCGCCCACCCGAGCACTGAAGCTTTCTTT. The V gene is TRBV9, the J gene TRBJ1-1; the D is unclear. The germline CDR1 and CDR2 sequences are SGDLS and YYNGEE. CDR3 length: 13 residues. Trimming stripped 3 bases from V and 4 bases from J, with 10 bases between.